This T cell receptor (beta chain) was obtained from a study of shared clonotypes between healthy human individuals. Study-level results: Clonotypes that were shared across four donors made up about 4.5% of naive CD4 clonotypes.

Generated by immunoSEQ multiplex PCR, the TCRdb table keeps only in-frame clones and is missing some. The sample contains 760,000 or so clones, around 96% of which appear only once. Trimming took 0 bases from V and 1 from J, leaving 5 bases between them. There are 14 residues in the CDR3. Germline V lookup: CDR1 SGDLS, CDR2 YYNGEE. The count of this clone is one. Antigen: not known. Other DNA sequences in this specimen translate into the identical CDR3. Naive CD8 cells lacked CD45RO, underwent positive selection for CCR7 and left out terminally differentiated effector memory CD45RA+ cells. The gene calls are TRBV9 and TRBJ1-5; D call uncertain. The TCR was taken from a man aged 30 to 45 in good health. The sample taken for sequencing was naive CD8+ T cells sorted from blood. The CDR3 sequence: CASSVGTSNQPQHF. Written as DNA, the CDR3 is TGTGCCAGCAGCGTAGGTACGAGCAATCAGCCCCAGCATTTT.